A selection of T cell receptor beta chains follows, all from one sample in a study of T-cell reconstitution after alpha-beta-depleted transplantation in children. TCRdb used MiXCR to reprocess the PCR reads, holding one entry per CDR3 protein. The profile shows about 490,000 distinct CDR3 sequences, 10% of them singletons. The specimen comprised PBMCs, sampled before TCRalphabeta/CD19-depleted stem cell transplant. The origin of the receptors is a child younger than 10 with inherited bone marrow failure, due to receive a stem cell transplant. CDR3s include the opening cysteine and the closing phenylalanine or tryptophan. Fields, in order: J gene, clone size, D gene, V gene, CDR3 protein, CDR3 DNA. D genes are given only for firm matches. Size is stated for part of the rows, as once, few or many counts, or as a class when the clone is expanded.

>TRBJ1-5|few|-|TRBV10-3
CAIRSGGAHQPQHF
TGTGCCATCAGGAGCGGTGGGGCCCATCAGCCCCAGCATTTT
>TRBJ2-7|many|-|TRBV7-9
CASSPIPNEQYF
TGTGCCAGCAGCCCCATCCCTAACGAGCAGTACTTC
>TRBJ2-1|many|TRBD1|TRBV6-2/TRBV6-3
CASSFGTGGSSYNEQFF
TGTGCCAGCAGTTTCGGGACAGGGGGGTCCTCCTACAATGAGCAGTTCTTC
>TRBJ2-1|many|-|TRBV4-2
CASSQDSSGPELNEQFF
TGTGCCAGCAGCCAAGATTCCAGCGGGCCCGAGCTCAATGAGCAGTTCTTC
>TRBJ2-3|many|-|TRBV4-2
CASSQGPGDPDTQYF
TGTGCCAGCAGCCAAGGCCCAGGGGACCCAGATACGCAGTATTTT
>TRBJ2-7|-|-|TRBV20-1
CSAKRGNRAEQYF
TGCAGTGCCAAAAGAGGGAACAGGGCCGAGCAGTACTTC
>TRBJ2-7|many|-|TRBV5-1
CASSSDISSYEQYF
TGCGCCAGCAGCTCAGACATTTCCTCCTACGAGCAGTACTTC
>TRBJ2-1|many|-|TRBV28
CASSFPLREGHNEQFF
TGTGCCAGCAGTTTCCCCCTTCGCGAGGGACACAATGAGCAGTTCTTC
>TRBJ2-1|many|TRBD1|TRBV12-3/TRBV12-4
CASSLWDRPYNEQFF
TGTGCCAGCAGTTTGTGGGACAGGCCATACAATGAGCAGTTCTTC
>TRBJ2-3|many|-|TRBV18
CASSPSRATDTQYF
TGTGCCAGCTCACCCAGTCGAGCGACAGATACGCAGTATTTT
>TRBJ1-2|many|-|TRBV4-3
CASSQDSGRPIYGYTF
TGCGCCAGCAGCCAAGATTCGGGTCGCCCTATCTATGGCTACACCTTC
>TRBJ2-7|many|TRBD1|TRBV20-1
CSARRTGPPYEQYF
TGCAGTGCTAGAAGGACAGGGCCCCCCTACGAGCAGTACTTC
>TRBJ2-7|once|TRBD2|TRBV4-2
CASSQDPGLVREQYF
TGTGCCAGCAGCCAAGATCCCGGACTAGTTAGGGAGCAGTACTTC
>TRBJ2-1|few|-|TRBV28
CASSLGRRGSSYNEQFF
TGTGCCAGCAGTTTGGGGCGTCGGGGGAGCTCCTACAATGAGCAGTTCTTC
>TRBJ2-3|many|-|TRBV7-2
CASSLGPLAATQYF
TGTGCCAGCAGCTTAGGCCCTCTAGCAGCTACGCAGTATTTT
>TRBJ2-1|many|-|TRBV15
CATSGSYRSMGEQFF
TGTGCCACCAGCGGATCCTACAGGAGTATGGGTGAGCAGTTCTTC
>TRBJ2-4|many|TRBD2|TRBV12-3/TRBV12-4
CASSFTSGTNIQYF
TGTGCCAGCAGTTTCACTAGCGGGACAAACATTCAGTACTTC
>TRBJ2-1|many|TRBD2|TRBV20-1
CSARNLAGSYNEQFF
TGCAGTGCTCGGAATCTAGCGGGCTCCTACAATGAGCAGTTCTTC
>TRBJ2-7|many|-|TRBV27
CASTLVGDGSYEQYF
TGTGCCAGCACCCTCGTGGGGGACGGGTCCTACGAGCAGTACTTC
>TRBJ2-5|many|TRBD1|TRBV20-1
CSAYTTGGQTQYF
TGCAGTGCTTACACCACAGGGGGGCAGACCCAGTACTTC
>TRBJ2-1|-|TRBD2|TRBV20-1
CSANPPTSGFYNEQFF
TGCAGTGCTAACCCCCCGACTAGCGGATTTTACAATGAGCAGTTCTTC
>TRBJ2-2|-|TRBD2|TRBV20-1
CSANLAGLPTGELFF
TGCAGTGCTAATCTAGCGGGACTTCCCACCGGGGAGCTGTTTTTT
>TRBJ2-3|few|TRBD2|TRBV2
CASSEPGTYSGRLWDTQYF
TGTGCCAGCAGTGAACCCGGGACATATAGCGGGAGGCTTTGGGATACGCAGTATTTT
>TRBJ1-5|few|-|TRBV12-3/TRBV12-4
CASSPLGRGSQPQHF
TGTGCCAGCAGTCCCCTGGGGAGGGGGAGTCAGCCCCAGCATTTT
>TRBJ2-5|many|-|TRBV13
CASSIRRGETQYF
TGTGCCAGCAGCATTAGAAGGGGAGAGACCCAGTACTTC
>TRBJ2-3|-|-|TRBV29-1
CSVEVLFRGDTQYF
TGCAGCGTTGAAGTCCTTTTTAGGGGAGATACGCAGTATTTT
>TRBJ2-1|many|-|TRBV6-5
CASSYSEVGGLDNEQFF
TGTGCCAGCAGTTACTCGGAGGTCGGGGGACTGGACAATGAGCAGTTCTTC
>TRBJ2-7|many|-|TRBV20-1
CSAPRWGTSYEQYF
TGCAGTGCCCCCCGGTGGGGTACATCCTACGAGCAGTACTTC
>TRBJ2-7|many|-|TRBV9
CASSVGGSGYEQYF
TGTGCCAGCAGCGTAGGTGGTAGCGGCTACGAGCAGTACTTC
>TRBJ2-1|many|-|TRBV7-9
CASSARLYNEQFF
TGTGCCAGCAGCGCCCGACTGTACAATGAGCAGTTCTTC
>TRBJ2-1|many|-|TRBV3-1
CASSQVIHEQFF
TGTGCCAGCAGCCAAGTAATCCATGAGCAGTTCTTC
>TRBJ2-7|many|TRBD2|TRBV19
CASSFRLAVYEQYF
TGTGCCAGTAGTTTTCGACTAGCGGTCTACGAGCAGTACTTC
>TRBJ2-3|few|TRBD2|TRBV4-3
CASSQDRTSGPSTDTQYF
TGCGCCAGCAGCCAAGACCGGACTAGCGGTCCCAGCACAGATACGCAGTATTTT
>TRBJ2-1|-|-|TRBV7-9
CASSLQSGTNNEQFF
TGTGCCAGCAGCTTACAGTCTGGGACGAACAATGAGCAGTTCTTC
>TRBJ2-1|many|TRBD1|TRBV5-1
CASSRGTGAYNEQFF
TGCGCCAGCAGTAGGGGGACAGGAGCCTACAATGAGCAGTTCTTC
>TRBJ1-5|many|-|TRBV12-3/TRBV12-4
CASSFLRGGNQPQHF
TGTGCCAGCAGTTTTTTGAGAGGTGGCAATCAGCCCCAGCATTTT
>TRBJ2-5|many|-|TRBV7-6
CASSLAQGLHQETQYF
TGTGCCAGCAGCTTAGCTCAGGGATTGCACCAAGAGACCCAGTACTTC
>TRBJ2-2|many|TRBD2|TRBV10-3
CAISDRLAGDTGELFF
TGTGCCATCAGTGATCGACTAGCGGGAGACACCGGGGAGCTGTTTTTT
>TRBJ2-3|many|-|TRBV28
CASSFIVESTDTQYF
TGTGCCAGCAGTTTTATCGTAGAGTCCACAGATACGCAGTATTTT
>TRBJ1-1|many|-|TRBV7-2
CASSLSYWGNTEAFF
TGTGCCAGCAGCTTATCTTATTGGGGGAACACTGAAGCTTTCTTT
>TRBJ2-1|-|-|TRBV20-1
CSASQTEYNEQFF
TGCAGTGCTAGTCAGACCGAGTACAATGAGCAGTTCTTC
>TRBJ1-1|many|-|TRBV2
CVTWDGVPEAFF
TGTGTCACCTGGGACGGTGTACCTGAAGCTTTCTTT
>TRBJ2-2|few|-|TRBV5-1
CASSLSPQSDGELFF
TGCGCCAGCAGCTTGTCTCCCCAGAGCGACGGGGAGCTGTTTTTT
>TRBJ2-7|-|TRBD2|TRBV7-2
CASSLTAGGSYEQYF
TGTGCCAGCAGCTTAACAGCGGGAGGGTCCTACGAGCAGTACTTC
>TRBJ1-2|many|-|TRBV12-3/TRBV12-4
CASTALRGGRGRGYTF
TGTGCCAGCACCGCTCTCCGTGGGGGTCGGGGACGTGGCTACACCTTC
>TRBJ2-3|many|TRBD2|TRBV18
CASSPLAGGTDTQYF
TGTGCCAGCAGCCCCTTAGCGGGAGGCACAGATACGCAGTATTTT
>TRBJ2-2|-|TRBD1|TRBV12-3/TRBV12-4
CASSYRQGNTGELFF
TGTGCCAGCAGTTACCGACAGGGCAACACCGGGGAGCTGTTTTTT
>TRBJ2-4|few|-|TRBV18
CASSPQGLKAKNIQYF
TGTGCCAGCTCACCACAGGGGCTGAAGGCCAAAAACATTCAGTACTTC
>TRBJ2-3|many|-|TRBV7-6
CASSLFEGTDTQYF
TGTGCCAGCAGCTTATTCGAGGGCACAGATACGCAGTATTTT
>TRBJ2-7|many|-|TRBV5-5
CASSQSPLSGDPYHEQYF
TGTGCCAGCAGCCAATCCCCACTGTCGGGGGACCCTTATCACGAGCAGTACTTC
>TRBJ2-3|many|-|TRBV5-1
CASSLWGRDTQYF
TGCGCCAGCAGCTTATGGGGGAGAGATACGCAGTATTTT
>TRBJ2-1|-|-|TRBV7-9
CASSLGSSRGFF
TGTGCCAGCAGCTTAGGGTCGTCCAGGGGGTTCTTC
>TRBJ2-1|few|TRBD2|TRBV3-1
CASSRLAGVVYNEQFF
TGTGCCAGCAGCCGCCTAGCGGGAGTCGTATACAATGAGCAGTTCTTC
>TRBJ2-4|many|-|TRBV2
CASSLLATRAKNIQYF
TGTGCCAGCAGCCTACTAGCCACAAGAGCCAAAAACATTCAGTACTTC
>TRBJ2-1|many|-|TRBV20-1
CSARAVAETTYNEQFF
TGCAGTGCTAGAGCTGTCGCGGAAACCACCTACAATGAGCAGTTCTTC